The T cell receptor (beta chain) described here comes from a study of OX40 agonist ivuxolimab in advanced cancers. The V gene's germline CDR1 is ENHRY and CDR2 SYGVKD. The CDR3 is 14 amino acids. Trimming took 3 bases from V and 4 from J, leaving 11 bases between them. Sequencing used immunoSEQ multiplex PCR; TCRdb keeps in-frame clones, though not all of them. The sample has around 92,000 clones, roughly 84% seen once. The sequences come from CD4+ or CD8+ T cells sorted from blood, collected in a trial of the OX40 agonist ivuxolimab. The TCR originated in an adult with an advanced solid tumor such as melanoma, head and neck, liver or kidney cancer. The chain uses TRBV10-3 and TRBJ2-3; no firm D call. For the CDR3, the DNA is TGTGCCATCAGTGACGTTCAGGTCCCAGATACGCAGTATTTT. Translated: CAISDVQVPDTQYF.